Listed below are T cell receptor beta chains from one sample, sequenced in a study of control samples from healthy donors and cancer patients. The assay was immunoSEQ multiplex PCR, and TCRdb's table has in-frame clones only and misses some. The sample records 150,000 to 200,000 clones, over 85% being singletons. Sequenced input: blood. The source is a man aged 18 to 29 in good health. The CDR3 runs from the conserved cysteine through the conserved F or W. A D gene is named only where the DNA matches it firmly. Where a row states a size, it is once, few, many or the class of an expanded clone; other rows omit it.

v_call: TRBV4-1; cdr3_length: 19; clone_size: few; j_call: TRBJ2-7; d_call: TRBD2; cdr3_aa: CASSQIMGFRTSVPPEQYF; cdr3_nt: TGCGCCAGCAGCCAGATTATGGGTTTTAGGACTAGCGTACCACCCGAGCAGTACTTC
v_call: TRBV2; cdr3_length: 14; clone_size: NA; j_call: TRBJ1-1; d_call: NA; cdr3_aa: CASLIATVNTEAFF; cdr3_nt: TGTGCCAGCCTAATCGCGACAGTGAACACTGAAGCTTTCTTT
v_call: TRBV11-2; cdr3_length: 13; clone_size: NA; j_call: TRBJ1-2; d_call: NA; cdr3_aa: CASSFRGYYGYTF; cdr3_nt: TGTGCCAGCAGCTTTCGGGGTTACTATGGCTACACCTTC
v_call: TRBV7-9; cdr3_length: 13; clone_size: NA; j_call: TRBJ1-4; d_call: NA; cdr3_aa: CASSPGPWEKLFF; cdr3_nt: TGTGCCAGCAGCCCTGGGCCATGGGAAAAACTGTTTTTT
v_call: TRBV28; cdr3_length: 13; clone_size: NA; j_call: TRBJ1-1; d_call: NA; cdr3_aa: CASSSRVNTEAFF; cdr3_nt: TGTGCCAGCAGTTCTAGGGTGAACACTGAAGCTTTCTTT
v_call: TRBV13; cdr3_length: 14; clone_size: NA; j_call: TRBJ2-5; d_call: TRBD1; cdr3_aa: CASSSGTGTETQYF; cdr3_nt: TGTGCCAGCAGCTCCGGGACAGGGACCGAGACCCAGTACTTC
v_call: TRBV7-8; cdr3_length: 16; clone_size: NA; j_call: TRBJ2-7; d_call: NA; cdr3_aa: CASSLKHWVNSYEQYF; cdr3_nt: TGTGCCAGCAGCTTAAAACATTGGGTAAATTCCTACGAGCAGTACTTC
v_call: TRBV29-1; cdr3_length: 14; clone_size: few; j_call: TRBJ2-7; d_call: NA; cdr3_aa: CSADRQASSYEQYF; cdr3_nt: TGCAGCGCCGACAGGCAAGCCTCCTCCTACGAGCAGTACTTC
v_call: TRBV28; cdr3_length: 18; clone_size: NA; j_call: TRBJ2-3; d_call: TRBD2; cdr3_aa: CASSTERGAGENTDTQYF; cdr3_nt: TGTGCCAGCAGTACAGAGCGGGGGGCGGGGGAAAACACAGATACGCAGTATTTT
v_call: TRBV30; cdr3_length: 11; clone_size: NA; j_call: TRBJ1-4; d_call: NA; cdr3_aa: CAWSVREKLFF; cdr3_nt: TGTGCCTGGAGTGTACGAGAAAAACTGTTTTTT
v_call: TRBV7-9; cdr3_length: 12; clone_size: NA; j_call: TRBJ1-6; d_call: NA; cdr3_aa: CASSSRNSPLHF; cdr3_nt: TGTGCCAGCAGCTCTAGGAATTCACCCCTCCACTTT
v_call: TRBV29-1; cdr3_length: 11; clone_size: NA; j_call: TRBJ2-5; d_call: TRBD2; cdr3_aa: CVGRERETQYF; cdr3_nt: TGCGTAGGGAGGGAGAGAGAGACCCAGTACTTC
v_call: TRBV11-1; cdr3_length: 13; clone_size: NA; j_call: TRBJ2-7; d_call: NA; cdr3_aa: CASSPPGSYEQYF; cdr3_nt: TGTGCCAGCAGCCCCCCGGGCTCCTACGAGCAGTACTTC
v_call: TRBV2; cdr3_length: 14; clone_size: NA; j_call: TRBJ1-5; d_call: NA; cdr3_aa: CASSMAGVGQPQHF; cdr3_nt: TGTGCCAGCAGTATGGCAGGGGTGGGCCAGCCCCAGCATTTT
v_call: TRBV6-5; cdr3_length: 15; clone_size: NA; j_call: TRBJ2-7; d_call: TRBD1; cdr3_aa: CASSLYRDSYYEQYF; cdr3_nt: TGTGCCAGCAGTTTATACCGGGACAGCTACTACGAGCAGTACTTC
v_call: TRBV13; cdr3_length: 15; clone_size: NA; j_call: TRBJ2-3; d_call: NA; cdr3_aa: CASSLTGGVRDTQYF; cdr3_nt: TGTGCCAGCAGCTTAACTGGCGGGGTCCGCGATACGCAGTATTTT
v_call: TRBV3-1/TRBV3-2; cdr3_length: 15; clone_size: NA; j_call: TRBJ2-5; d_call: NA; cdr3_aa: CASSRRRGGWETQYF; cdr3_nt: TGTGCCAGCAGCCGTCGCCGGGGAGGTTGGGAGACCCAGTACTTC
v_call: TRBV24-1; cdr3_length: 14; clone_size: NA; j_call: TRBJ2-5; d_call: NA; cdr3_aa: CATSDRAGGETQYF; cdr3_nt: TGTGCCACCAGTGACCGTGCTGGGGGCGAGACCCAGTACTTC
v_call: TRBV12-3/TRBV12-4; cdr3_length: 13; clone_size: NA; j_call: TRBJ1-2; d_call: TRBD1; cdr3_aa: CASSPDRGYGYTF; cdr3_nt: TGTGCCAGCAGTCCAGACAGGGGCTATGGCTACACCTTC
v_call: TRBV9; cdr3_length: 15; clone_size: NA; j_call: TRBJ1-1; d_call: NA; cdr3_aa: CASSESGTDHTEAFF; cdr3_nt: TGTGCCAGCAGCGAATCCGGGACGGACCACACTGAAGCTTTCTTT
v_call: TRBV14; cdr3_length: 15; clone_size: NA; j_call: TRBJ1-2; d_call: TRBD1; cdr3_aa: CASSHTVDRAVGYTF; cdr3_nt: TGTGCCAGCAGCCATACCGTGGACAGGGCTGTTGGCTACACCTTC
v_call: TRBV3-1/TRBV3-2; cdr3_length: 16; clone_size: NA; j_call: TRBJ2-1; d_call: TRBD1; cdr3_aa: CASSQPGTGFWNEQFF; cdr3_nt: TGTGCCAGCAGCCAGCCCGGGACAGGGTTTTGGAATGAGCAGTTCTTC
v_call: TRBV28; cdr3_length: 16; clone_size: NA; j_call: TRBJ2-1; d_call: NA; cdr3_aa: CASRGDYRVPYNEQFF; cdr3_nt: TGTGCCAGCAGGGGGGATTACAGGGTTCCTTACAATGAGCAGTTCTTC
v_call: TRBV24-1; cdr3_length: 15; clone_size: NA; j_call: TRBJ2-5; d_call: TRBD1; cdr3_aa: CATSDPGQLQETQYF; cdr3_nt: TGTGCCACCAGTGATCCGGGACAGCTACAAGAGACCCAGTACTTC
v_call: TRBV2; cdr3_length: 14; clone_size: once; j_call: TRBJ2-2; d_call: NA; cdr3_aa: CASSRQSYTGELFF; cdr3_nt: TGTGCCAGCAGTAGACAGTCCTACACCGGGGAGCTGTTTTTT
v_call: TRBV6-5; cdr3_length: 13; clone_size: NA; j_call: TRBJ2-1; d_call: NA; cdr3_aa: CASSIQGSNEQFF; cdr3_nt: TGTGCCAGCAGTATACAGGGTAGCAATGAGCAGTTCTTC
v_call: TRBV5-1; cdr3_length: 17; clone_size: once; j_call: TRBJ2-1; d_call: TRBD2; cdr3_aa: CASSLGLAGGSYNEQFF; cdr3_nt: TGCGCCAGCAGCTTGGGACTAGCGGGGGGCTCGTACAATGAGCAGTTCTTC
v_call: TRBV19; cdr3_length: 13; clone_size: NA; j_call: TRBJ1-1; d_call: NA; cdr3_aa: CASSKNGGEGAFF; cdr3_nt: TGTGCCAGTAGTAAGAACGGGGGCGAAGGGGCTTTCTTT
v_call: TRBV30; cdr3_length: 15; clone_size: once; j_call: TRBJ2-7; d_call: NA; cdr3_aa: CAWSVSPGANYEQYF; cdr3_nt: TGTGCCTGGAGTGTAAGCCCAGGGGCGAACTACGAGCAGTACTTC
v_call: TRBV7-6; cdr3_length: 15; clone_size: NA; j_call: TRBJ2-1; d_call: TRBD1; cdr3_aa: CASSLRAGQGSEQFF; cdr3_nt: TGTGCCAGCAGCTTACGTGCGGGACAGGGGTCTGAGCAGTTCTTC
v_call: TRBV7-9; cdr3_length: 12; clone_size: NA; j_call: TRBJ1-2; d_call: NA; cdr3_aa: CASSSDSNGYTF; cdr3_nt: TGTGCCAGCAGCTCCGACAGTAATGGCTACACCTTC
v_call: TRBV6-6; cdr3_length: 12; clone_size: NA; j_call: TRBJ1-2; d_call: NA; cdr3_aa: CAIRRQNYGYTF; cdr3_nt: TGTGCCATCCGTCGACAGAACTATGGCTACACCTTC
v_call: TRBV18; cdr3_length: 13; clone_size: NA; j_call: TRBJ1-1; d_call: NA; cdr3_aa: CASSQEGDTEAFF; cdr3_nt: TGTGCCAGCTCCCAAGAGGGGGACACTGAAGCTTTCTTT
v_call: TRBV7-9; cdr3_length: 13; clone_size: NA; j_call: TRBJ2-2; d_call: NA; cdr3_aa: CASTKGSTGELFF; cdr3_nt: TGTGCCAGCACTAAGGGGAGCACCGGGGAGCTGTTTTTT
v_call: TRBV29-1; cdr3_length: 12; clone_size: NA; j_call: TRBJ1-1; d_call: NA; cdr3_aa: CSVPRANTEAFF; cdr3_nt: TGCAGCGTCCCCAGGGCGAACACTGAAGCTTTCTTT
v_call: TRBV9; cdr3_length: 14; clone_size: NA; j_call: TRBJ2-2; d_call: NA; cdr3_aa: CASSPYLGTGELFF; cdr3_nt: TGTGCCAGCAGCCCATATCTGGGCACCGGGGAGCTGTTTTTT
v_call: TRBV5-1; cdr3_length: 16; clone_size: once; j_call: TRBJ2-5; d_call: TRBD2; cdr3_aa: CASSPGLAGEGETQYF; cdr3_nt: TGCGCCAGCAGCCCGGGACTAGCGGGGGAGGGAGAGACCCAGTACTTC
v_call: TRBV5-8; cdr3_length: 16; clone_size: NA; j_call: TRBJ1-5; d_call: NA; cdr3_aa: CASSSQGNVDNQPQHF; cdr3_nt: TGTGCCAGCAGCTCGCAGGGGAACGTCGACAATCAGCCCCAGCATTTT
v_call: TRBV5-8; cdr3_length: 13; clone_size: NA; j_call: TRBJ2-7; d_call: NA; cdr3_aa: CASSLEQGYEQYF; cdr3_nt: TGTGCCAGCAGCTTGGAACAGGGCTACGAGCAGTACTTC
v_call: TRBV5-1; cdr3_length: 15; clone_size: NA; j_call: TRBJ2-1; d_call: TRBD2; cdr3_aa: CASSLVAGGGNEQFF; cdr3_nt: TGCGCCAGCAGCTTGGTTGCGGGGGGAGGGAATGAGCAGTTCTTC
v_call: TRBV28; cdr3_length: 15; clone_size: NA; j_call: TRBJ2-7; d_call: NA; cdr3_aa: CASSFRTPPSYEQYF; cdr3_nt: TGTGCCAGCAGTTTCAGGACACCTCCAAGCTACGAGCAGTACTTC
v_call: TRBV4-2; cdr3_length: 14; clone_size: NA; j_call: TRBJ1-6; d_call: NA; cdr3_aa: CASSQDQYRGPLHF; cdr3_nt: TGTGCCAGCAGCCAAGATCAATATAGGGGGCCCCTCCACTTT
v_call: TRBV27; cdr3_length: 14; clone_size: NA; j_call: TRBJ1-2; d_call: TRBD1; cdr3_aa: CASSSGQGTRGYTF; cdr3_nt: TGTGCCAGCAGTTCGGGACAGGGAACTAGAGGCTACACCTTC
v_call: TRBV12-3/TRBV12-4; cdr3_length: 13; clone_size: NA; j_call: TRBJ2-7; d_call: NA; cdr3_aa: CASSPGPPGRQYF; cdr3_nt: TGTGCCAGCAGCCCCGGACCCCCGGGGAGGCAGTACTTC
v_call: TRBV6-5; cdr3_length: 12; clone_size: NA; j_call: TRBJ2-7; d_call: NA; cdr3_aa: CASDSLGYEQYF; cdr3_nt: TGTGCCAGCGACTCCTTGGGCTACGAGCAGTACTTC
v_call: TRBV27; cdr3_length: 14; clone_size: NA; j_call: TRBJ2-3; d_call: NA; cdr3_aa: CASSPLSLTDTQYF; cdr3_nt: TGTGCCAGCAGTCCCCTGTCCCTCACAGATACGCAGTATTTT
v_call: TRBV9; cdr3_length: 20; clone_size: NA; j_call: TRBJ2-1; d_call: TRBD2; cdr3_aa: CASSPKAWTSGGSSYNEQFF; cdr3_nt: TGTGCCAGCAGCCCTAAAGCTTGGACTAGCGGGGGGAGCTCCTACAATGAGCAGTTCTTC
v_call: TRBV2; cdr3_length: 14; clone_size: NA; j_call: TRBJ2-3; d_call: NA; cdr3_aa: CASTVDRGTDTQYF; cdr3_nt: TGTGCCAGCACGGTGGATCGGGGCACAGATACGCAGTATTTT
v_call: TRBV30; cdr3_length: 15; clone_size: NA; j_call: TRBJ1-6; d_call: TRBD1; cdr3_aa: CAWRGTSGGNSPLHF; cdr3_nt: TGTGCCTGGAGGGGGACGTCAGGGGGAAATTCACCCCTCCACTTT
v_call: TRBV27; cdr3_length: 15; clone_size: NA; j_call: TRBJ1-2; d_call: TRBD1; cdr3_aa: CASSLLGQGASGYTF; cdr3_nt: TGTGCCAGCAGTTTATTGGGACAGGGGGCGAGCGGCTACACCTTC
v_call: TRBV4-1; cdr3_length: 18; clone_size: NA; j_call: TRBJ1-5; d_call: NA; cdr3_aa: CASSQAAPGGYSNQPQHF; cdr3_nt: TGCGCCAGCAGCCAAGCCGCTCCGGGGGGCTATAGCAATCAGCCCCAGCATTTT
v_call: TRBV18; cdr3_length: 13; clone_size: NA; j_call: TRBJ1-2; d_call: TRBD1; cdr3_aa: CASSPGTGRGYTF; cdr3_nt: TGTGCCAGCTCACCTGGGACAGGGCGGGGCTACACCTTC
v_call: TRBV5-5; cdr3_length: 16; clone_size: NA; j_call: TRBJ2-5; d_call: NA; cdr3_aa: CASSLRGAGPDKTQYF; cdr3_nt: TGTGCCAGCAGCTTGAGAGGTGCGGGTCCAGACAAGACCCAGTACTTC
v_call: TRBV9; cdr3_length: 14; clone_size: NA; j_call: TRBJ1-6; d_call: NA; cdr3_aa: CASSEQQNNSPLHF; cdr3_nt: TGTGCCAGCAGCGAACAGCAAAATAATTCACCCCTCCACTTT
v_call: TRBV29-1; cdr3_length: 12; clone_size: NA; j_call: TRBJ2-3; d_call: NA; cdr3_aa: CSVASSTDTQYF; cdr3_nt: TGCAGCGTTGCCTCGAGCACAGATACGCAGTATTTT